Listed below are T cell receptor beta chains from one sample, sequenced in a study of STAT5B mutations in CD4+ large granular lymphocyte leukemia. Libraries were prepared by immunoSEQ multiplex PCR; TCRdb keeps only in-frame clonotypes and omits some of them. The table records 20,000 to 25,000 clones, around three quarters of them present only once. Specimen: CD4+ T cells from blood buffy coats. The receptors were sampled from a human donor in good health. The CDR3 runs from the conserved cysteine through the conserved F or W.

v_call	cdr3_length	j_call	cdr3_aa
TRBV7-9	14	TRBJ2-7	CASSLEQGNYEQYF
TRBV27	14	.	CASSLTSSTYEQYF
TRBV5-6	17	TRBJ2-4	CASSSRTLSLAKNIQYF
TRBV6-5	16	TRBJ2-1	CASSYSGLAGGSEQFF
TRBV7-2	12	TRBJ1-5	CASSSYGGPQHF
TRBV27	16	TRBJ1-3	CASSFREPNSGNTIYF
TRBV4-1	15	TRBJ1-2	CASSQPTGKNYGYTF
TRBV6-5	14	TRBJ2-5	CASSYSTVRDSQYF
TRBV6-5	15	TRBJ1-2	CASSRSAGTNYGYTF
TRBV18	14	TRBJ1-2	CASSPNGQGGGYTF